Sequencing of this TCR beta chain was carried out in a study of neurological immune-mediated disorders. 5'RACE with 10-nucleotide random UMIs generated the cDNA. TCRdb used MiXCR to reprocess the 5' RACE reads, holding one entry per CDR3 protein. The sample has roughly 20,000 distinct CDR3 sequences, 14% seen once. The CDR3 is 13 amino acids. Per the germline V gene, CDR1 is SNHLY and CDR2 is FYNNEI. This clonotype appeared many times. What it binds is not known. The junction and the germline gene differ at one end; a read error may be behind it. General study points: Among expanded clones, no CDR3 amino acid sequences were shared across subjects, a pattern suggesting private repertoires in all groups.

This receptor was taken from a woman in her sixties with HTLV-1-associated myelopathy (HAM/TSP). Sequences were obtained from CD4+ T cells from blood. This rearrangement joins TRBV2 to TRBJ2-3, with TRBD2 identical over 9 bases. The CDR3 spells CASNQAVREGLNF. CDR3 bases: TGTGCCAGCAACCAAGCGGTGCGGGAGGGTCTAAATTTT.